The next 11 T cell receptor beta chains were all read from a single sample in a study of early T cells in non-severe SARS-CoV-2 infection. TCRdb re-analysed the 5' RACE reads in MiXCR, keeping a single row per CDR3 protein. This sample yields 70,000 to 80,000 distinct CDR3 sequences, of which 12% are seen a single time; less than 3.5% belongs to the top ten. The sequences come from whole blood, collected at baseline. The receptors were sampled from an adult who was a healthcare worker with PCR-confirmed SARS-CoV-2 infection or an uninfected control (not recorded which).

The chain couples TRBV29-1 to TRBJ1-4; D not certain. This CDR3 is built from 12 residues. Trimming stripped 7 bases from V and 8 bases from J, with 14 bases between. Germline CDR1 is SQVTM and CDR2 is ANQGSEA. The CDR3 region is CSGGRAGEKLFF. CDR3 bases: TGCAGCGGCGGGAGGGCCGGGGAAAAACTGTTTTTT.

The genes are TRBV2 and TRBJ2-7, with D possibly being TRBD2 (7 bases). Germline-derived CDR1 and CDR2 are SNHLY and FYNNEI. The V gene lost 6 bases and the J gene lost 2 bases, with 17 bases spanning the gap. The CDR3 loop spans 15 amino acids. CDR3 DNA sequence: TGTGCCAGCAGAAGCAGGGGAGGGGGGACCTACGAGCAGTACTTC. Its protein product is CASRSRGGGTYEQYF.

A word on this clonotype: Mismatch with germline at one junction end may stem from a read error. CDR3 sequence reads: CASSSPGQGNKKLFF. The CDR3 bases are TGTGCCAGCAGCTCTCCGGGGCAGGGTAATAAAAAACTGTTTTTT. The rearrangement links TRBV7-9 to TRBJ1-4; TRBD1 is a possible D gene (5 bases). Germline V gives CDR1 SEHNR, CDR2 FQNEAQ (reference sequence). The CDR3 consists of 15 residues.

This clonotype was counted only a few times. The chain is built from TRBV11-2 and TRBJ2-2; D remains unclear. Germline V gene data show CDR1 as SGHAT and CDR2 as FQNNGV. This CDR3 region has 12 residues. Trimming removed 3 bases at V and 8 bases at J, with 7 bases between. CDR3 sequence: CASSLVQGELFF. The CDR3 coding sequence is TGTGCCAGCAGCTTGGTCCAGGGGGAGCTGTTTTTT.

The chain is built from TRBV7-8 and TRBJ2-7; D assignment may be TRBD1 or TRBD2 (5 bases each). The V end was cut by 6 bases, the J end by 4 bases, with 13 bases between. The CDR3 contains 13 residues. Germline V lookup: CDR1 SGHVS, CDR2 FQNEAQ. The CDR3 nucleotides read TGTGCCAGCAGTAGAACCGAGGGGTACGAGCAGTACTTC. Its translation: CASSRTEGYEQYF.

This clonotype has a count of ten or more. The V call is TRBV7-6, the J call TRBJ2-1; D may be TRBD1 (5 bases). CDR1 and CDR2 (germline): SGHVS, FNYEAQ. Trimming shortened V by 2 bases and J by 5 bases, and 7 bases separated the two germline ends. This CDR3 has 13 residues. The CDR3 protein is CASSLTRDNEQFF. CDR3 in DNA: TGTGCCAGCAGCTTAACCAGGGACAATGAGCAGTTCTTC.

Concerning this clonotype: This may come from a read error, since a much larger clone is one base off. The V call is TRBV6-4, the J call TRBJ2-2; D remains unclear. This CDR3 comprises 14 residues. Per germline, CDR1 MRHNA and CDR2 SNTAGT. CDR3 sequence reads: CASSGDLNTEELFF. In DNA, the CDR3 is TGTGCCAGCAGTGGAGACCTGAACACCGAGGAGCTGTTTTTT.

In its sample, this clonotype was seen many times. J is TRBJ2-1 and V is TRBV4-1; no reliable D call. Germline lookup yields CDR1 MGHRA and CDR2 YSYEKL. The CDR3 spans 12 residues. V lost 0 bases, J lost 7 bases, and 4 bases lay in between. The CDR3 DNA follows: TGCGCCAGCAGCCAAGAGAGAAATGAGCAGTTCTTC. Residues: CASSQERNEQFF.

This clonotype has more than one count but fewer than ten. The rearrangement links TRBV10-2 to TRBJ1-3; D unclear. The CDR3 runs to 16 residues. Germline loops: CDR1 WSHSY, CDR2 SAAADI. V was shortened by 4 bases and J by 2 bases, with 15 bases between the two germline ends. CDR3 loop: CASSGMWKKAGNTIYF. The CDR3, as DNA: TGCGCCAGCAGTGGAATGTGGAAGAAGGCTGGAAACACCATATATTTT.

Ten or more counts support this clonotype. The J gene is TRBJ1-1, the V gene TRBV6-5; 8 positions match TRBD1. The germline V gene encodes CDR1 MNHEY and CDR2 SVGAGI. The V and J ends lost 0 bases and 4 bases, in that order; junction bases with no gene match: 1. The CDR3 has 14 amino acids. CDR3 coding DNA: TGTGCCAGCAGTTACTCGGACAGGGCCACTGAAGCTTTCTTT. It encodes CASSYSDRATEAFF.

In this sample, this clonotype turned up many times. The genes are TRBV7-9 and TRBJ1-3; D is ambiguous. The V end lost 0 bases, the J end lost 1 base, and 7 bases lay between the germline ends. This CDR3 contains 15 residues. Germline V lookup: CDR1 SEHNR, CDR2 FQNEAQ (reference sequence). The chain's CDR3 is CASSLASGSGNTIYF. CDR3 DNA: TGTGCCAGCAGCTTAGCGAGTGGGTCTGGAAACACCATATATTTT.